The source of this T cell receptor beta chain is a study of control samples from healthy donors and cancer patients. Assay used: immunoSEQ multiplex PCR; TCRdb lists only in-frame clones, some missing. The sample holds approximately 97,000 clones, around four fifths seen once. There are 15 residues in the CDR3. Per the germline V gene, CDR1 is SGHNT and CDR2 is YYREEE (reference sequence). Trimming removed 3 bases at V and 5 bases at J, with 15 bases between. The specimen was blood. This clonotype originated in a man aged 25 to 40 in good health. The chain carries TRBV5-4 and TRBJ1-3; D is unclear. The CDR3 coding sequence is TGTGCCAGCAGCTCATCAAAGGGTTCACGAAACACCATATATTTT. Translating it yields CASSSSKGSRNTIYF.